A single sample is the source of the 29 T cell receptor beta chains below, sequenced in a study of early T cells in non-severe SARS-CoV-2 infection (dated by TCRdb to the early 2020s). The library came from 5' RACE. The sample was run on a NextSeq 500. TCRdb reprocessed the public reads (quality trimming at Q25 with fastp, clone calling with MiXCR) and kept in-frame beta chains. Every CDR3 protein is listed once, alongside the most common genes and DNA of its rows. The sample table shows more than 50,000 distinct CDR3 sequences, and roughly 12% are seen once. Around 4.9% of the sample lies in the top ten. The specimen sequenced was whole blood. The receptor source for this set is an adult who was a healthcare worker with PCR-confirmed SARS-CoV-2 infection or an uninfected control (not recorded which).

V and J are TRBV7-2 and TRBJ2-3; TRBD2 might be the D (5 bases). Germline values: CDR1 SGHTA, CDR2 FQGNSA. Deletions cut 5 bases from V and 5 bases from J, with 17 bases between. The CDR3 spans 15 residues. In nucleotides, the CDR3 is TGTGCCAGCAGCCTCACCGGGCCCGGAGGAGATACGCAGTATTTT. Amino acid sequence: CASSLTGPGGDTQYF. The variable domain in full, with the rest retrieved from reference TRBV7-2 and TRBJ2-3, is GAGVSQSPSNKVTEKGKDVELRCDPISGHTALYWYRQSLGQGLEFLIYFQGNSAPDKSGLPSDRFSAERTGGSVSTLTIQRTQQEDSAVYLCASSLTGPGGDTQYFGPGTRLTVL.

This clonotype appeared a few times. The chain combines TRBV5-1 with TRBJ1-1, with 8 bases that match TRBD1. With V trimmed by 3 bases and J by 1 base, 2 bases remained unmatched. Germline CDR1 SGHRS, CDR2 YFSETQ. There are 14 residues in the CDR3. CDR3 residues: CASSSGTGNTEAFF. DNA of the CDR3: TGCGCCAGCAGCTCCGGGACAGGGAACACTGAAGCTTTCTTT. Supplemented by reference TRBV5-1 and TRBJ1-1, the full variable domain reads KAGVTQTPRYLIKTRGQQVTLSCSPISGHRSVSWYQQTPGQGLQFLFEYFSETQRNKGNFPGRFSGRQFSNSRSEMNVSTLELGDSALYLCASSSGTGNTEAFFGQGTRLTVV.

This clonotype was counted at least ten times. The chain uses TRBV5-1 and TRBJ2-2, with 8 bases matching TRBD1. There are 18 residues in the CDR3. CDR1 is SGHRS and CDR2 is YFSETQ in the germline V gene. V gave up 0 bases and J gave up 4 bases; unmatched junction bases: 11. CDR3 protein: CASSLDARGLRSTGELFF. For the CDR3, the DNA is TGCGCCAGCAGCTTGGATGCCAGGGGGCTAAGGAGCACCGGGGAGCTGTTTTTT.

This clonotype was found many times. The rearrangement links TRBV7-8 to TRBJ2-1; no clear D. With 5 bases removed from V and 2 bases from J, the gap between germline ends came to 16 bases. Germline V gene sequence: CDR1 SGHVS, CDR2 FQNEAQ. This CDR3 spans 16 amino acids. CDR3 sequence (DNA): TGTGCCAGCAGCCCAACCCGACATTACCCCTACAATGAGCAGTTCTTC. This sequence encodes CASSPTRHYPYNEQFF.

This clonotype was counted only a few times. V usage is TRBV2 and J usage is TRBJ2-5; maybe TRBD2 (5 bases). Germline lookup yields CDR1 SNHLY and CDR2 FYNNEI. CDR3 size: 12 residues. V was cut by 2 bases and J by 5 bases, with 6 bases left in between. CDR3 sequence (DNA): TGTGCCAGCAGTGAATGGAGGGAGACCCAGTACTTC. This gives the protein CASSEWRETQYF.

V and J are TRBV12-3 or TRBV12-4 and TRBJ2-7; 12 nucleotides align to TRBD2. The CDR3 has 16 residues. The ends lost 3 bases at V and 2 bases at J; junction bases unmatched: 5. CDR3 region: CASSFPTSGSTYEQYF. Here the CDR3 DNA reads TGTGCCAGCAGTTTCCCGACTAGCGGGAGCACCTACGAGCAGTACTTC.

There are a few counts of this clonotype. This chain joins TRBV28 and TRBJ2-4; the match to TRBD2 covers 11 bases. J was trimmed by 6 bases and V by 5 bases; bases with no gene match: 15. This CDR3 comprises 18 residues. Germline V lookup: CDR1 MDHEN, CDR2 SYDVKM. Here the CDR3 DNA reads TGTGCCAGCAGTGGAGACGGAGTTAGCGGGAGGGCCCCAAACATTCAGTACTTC. Protein sequence: CASSGDGVSGRAPNIQYF.

A few counts support this clonotype. This chain uses TRBV6-2 or TRBV6-3 with TRBJ1-1; D unclear. The CDR3 is 14 amino acids. Trimming left V 7 bases short and J 7 bases short, with 19 bases between. Germline CDR1 and CDR2: MNHEY and SVGEGT. In DNA form, the CDR3 reads TGTGCCAGCACCAAACGGGCACAAGACGGTGAAGCTTTCTTT. Translated: CASTKRAQDGEAFF.

This chain joins TRBV9 and TRBJ2-1; tentatively, D is TRBD1 or TRBD2 (5 bases each). The CDR3 is made up of 15 amino acids. Germline V CDR1 and CDR2: SGDLS, YYNGEE. Trimming shortened V by 0 bases and J by 5 bases, and 12 bases separated the two germline ends. The CDR3 is CASSVDPGPNNEQFF. The DNA of the CDR3 is TGTGCCAGCAGCGTAGATCCGGGACCAAACAATGAGCAGTTCTTC.

This clonotype was counted a few times. V and J are TRBV2 and TRBJ1-2; 9 bases agree with TRBD1. Germline CDR1 reads SNHLY; CDR2 reads FYNNEI. The V gene end was trimmed by 6 bases and the J gene end by 6 bases; junction bases not matched to a gene: 5. This CDR3 is 13 amino acids long. Here the CDR3 reads CASRRDREDGYTF. CDR3 coding DNA: TGTGCCAGCAGACGGGACAGGGAAGATGGCTACACCTTC.

The rearrangement joins TRBV6-5 to TRBJ1-2; D possibly corresponds to TRBD1 (5 bases). Trimming removed 4 bases from V and 3 bases from J, with 18 bases in between. The CDR3 has 16 amino acids. Per germline, CDR1 MNHEY and CDR2 SVGAGI. The CDR3 bases are TGTGCCAGCAGTTCCTACCCGGGGGGAGGGGACTATGGCTACACCTTC. Encoded protein: CASSSYPGGGDYGYTF.

J is TRBJ2-7 and V is TRBV5-5; 10 bases align to TRBD1. The V and J ends lost 1 base and 4 bases, in that order; junction bases with no gene match: 2. This CDR3 contains 14 residues. Germline values: CDR1 SGHKS, CDR2 YYEKEE (reference sequence). The CDR3 region has the DNA TGTGCCAGCAGCTTGTGGGACAGGGGATACGAGCAGTACTTC. This sequence encodes CASSLWDRGYEQYF.

This clonotype was seen only a few times. The V call is TRBV19, the J call TRBJ2-1; D call uncertain. The V end was cut by 0 bases, the J end by 5 bases, with 14 bases between. This CDR3 contains 16 residues. The V gene's germline CDR1 is LNHDA and CDR2 SQIVND (reference sequence). Here the CDR3 reads CASSIDLLRRDNEQFF. The CDR3 region has the DNA TGTGCCAGTAGTATAGATCTGCTTAGAAGAGACAATGAGCAGTTCTTC.

The table lists this clonotype with a few counts. This sequence joins TRBV7-2 and TRBJ2-3, with D perhaps matching TRBD1 (6 bases). This CDR3 contains 14 residues. The V and J ends lost 5 bases and 2 bases respectively, with 11 bases between them. CDR1 is SGHTA and CDR2 is FQGNSA in the germline V gene. The CDR3 DNA reads TGTGCCAGCAGCGTACAGGGCCCCACAGATACGCAGTATTTT. Its translation is CASSVQGPTDTQYF.

This clonotype turned up a few times. The rearrangement joins TRBV29-1 to TRBJ1-1; no reliable D call. Per the germline V gene, CDR1 is SQVTM and CDR2 is ANQGSEA. V dropped 5 bases and J dropped 0 bases, with 10 bases sitting between them. The CDR3 is made up of 13 amino acids. As DNA, the CDR3 is TGCAGCGTTAGGACCTACATGAACACTGAAGCTTTCTTT. This gives the protein CSVRTYMNTEAFF.

This clonotype was detected a few times. V usage is TRBV4-3 and J usage is TRBJ2-4, with TRBD2 as a possible D gene (7 bases). The CDR3 extends over 14 amino acids. Germline CDR1 and CDR2: LGHNA and YSLEER. V lost 0 bases to trimming and J lost 9 bases, with 12 bases between them. The CDR3 here is CASSQEGGAGIQYF. The CDR3, as DNA: TGCGCCAGCAGCCAAGAAGGGGGGGCCGGCATTCAGTACTTC.

The V call is TRBV6-1, the J call TRBJ2-1; TRBD2 matches 9 bases. Germline V gene sequence: CDR1 MNHNS, CDR2 SASEGT. The CDR3 contains 15 residues. J was trimmed by 2 bases and V by 6 bases; bases with no gene match: 5. In nucleotides, the CDR3 is TGTGCCAGCAGCCCTTTAGCGGGAGCCTACAATGAGCAGTTCTTC. It encodes CASSPLAGAYNEQFF.

J is TRBJ2-7 and V is TRBV3-1; D not certain. Trimming cost V 0 bases and J 0 bases, with 6 bases left between them. CDR3 length: 14 amino acids. The germline V gene has CDR1 LGHDT and CDR2 YNNKEL (reference sequence). The DNA of the CDR3 is TGTGCCAGCAGCCAAGATAGGAGCTCCTACGAGCAGTACTTC. Translating gives CASSQDRSSYEQYF.

The chain couples TRBV6-1 to TRBJ2-5; TRBD1 is a possible D gene (5 bases). The CDR3 contains 13 residues. V was shortened by 7 bases and J by 4 bases, with 13 bases between the two germline ends. CDR1 and CDR2 from the germline V gene are MNHNS and SASEGT. CDR3 nucleotide sequence: TGTGCCAGCACGCCAGGGCTGGGAGAGACCCAGTACTTC. The encoded protein is CASTPGLGETQYF.

This clonotype was seen ten or more times. The chain links TRBV28 to TRBJ1-1, with unresolved D. The CDR3 consists of 10 residues. V lost 5 bases and J lost 10, with 8 bases in between. Germline loops: CDR1 MDHEN, CDR2 SYDVKM. The CDR3 bases are TGTGCCAGCAGTCCCCGTTTAGCTTTCTTT. Its translation is CASSPRLAFF.

The rearrangement uses TRBV11-2 and TRBJ2-2; maybe TRBD2 (6 bases). Germline V lookup: CDR1 SGHAT, CDR2 FQNNGV. The CDR3 length is 15 residues. Trimming removed 1 base at V and 10 bases at J, with 16 bases between. CDR3 amino acids: CASSLVRGRGPELFF. The CDR3, as DNA: TGTGCCAGCAGCTTAGTCCGGGGGAGAGGACCGGAGCTGTTTTTT.

This clonotype was seen many times. The rearrangement uses TRBV6-2 or TRBV6-3 and TRBJ1-1; TRBD1 is a possible D gene (5 bases). The CDR3 runs to 13 residues. The V end lost 11 bases, the J end lost 0 bases, and 13 bases lay between the germline ends. From germline, CDR1 is MNHEY and CDR2 SVGEGT. Written as DNA, the CDR3 is TGTGCCTCCGTCCGGGGCTTGAACACTGAAGCTTTCTTT. Its translation: CASVRGLNTEAFF.

This clonotype was seen a few times. The chain carries TRBV19 and TRBJ2-3; 10 positions agree with TRBD1. The CDR3 runs 14 residues. The trim removed 5 bases at V and 5 bases at J, leaving 4 bases unmatched. Germline CDR1 and CDR2: LNHDA and SQIVND (reference sequence). This CDR3 reads CASSDRGLEDTQYF. Here the CDR3 DNA reads TGTGCCAGTAGTGACAGGGGGCTCGAAGATACGCAGTATTTT.

Ten or more counts support this clonotype. The chain is built from TRBV11-2 and TRBJ2-7, with D hard to call. Germline V gene data show CDR1 as SGHAT and CDR2 as FQNNGV. V lost 5 bases and J 4 bases, leaving 9 bases between the germline ends. The CDR3 runs to 12 residues. CDR3 loop: CASSPSLYEQYF. The CDR3 DNA follows: TGTGCCAGCAGCCCCTCCTTATACGAGCAGTACTTC.

This clonotype was counted between two and nine times. V gene TRBV11-2 combines with J gene TRBJ2-1; D is undetermined. This CDR3 region has 14 residues. Germline-derived CDR1 and CDR2 are SGHAT and FQNNGV. The ends were cut back, 4 bases at V and 5 bases at J, with 12 bases in the middle. The DNA for the CDR3 is TGTGCCAGCAGCTCGTCGAGAGGAGACAATGAGCAGTTCTTC. Protein: CASSSSRGDNEQFF.

This clonotype appeared a few times. V gene TRBV29-1 combines with J gene TRBJ2-7, with D possibly called TRBD1 or TRBD2 (5 bases each). The CDR3 totals 14 residues. V was trimmed by 4 bases and J by 5 bases, leaving 18 bases between them. Germline CDR1 reads SQVTM; CDR2 reads ANQGSEA. The CDR3 sequence: CSVGGAIPGNEQYF. The DNA for the CDR3 is TGCAGCGTTGGAGGGGCAATTCCAGGGAACGAGCAGTACTTC.

This clonotype was seen repeatedly, ten times or more. The J gene is TRBJ1-1, the V gene TRBV29-1; D ambiguous. Looked up from germline, CDR1 is SQVTM and CDR2 is ANQGSEA. The CDR3 sequence is 13 residues long. Trimming took 7 bases from V and 1 from J, leaving 13 bases between them. The CDR3 DNA sequence: TGCAGCGCCTATACCGGACGGAACACTGAAGCTTTCTTT. Encoded protein: CSAYTGRNTEAFF.

Many counts were recorded for this clonotype. The rearrangement joins TRBV7-9 to TRBJ2-1; tentative D call: TRBD1 (6 bases). The CDR3 is 17 residues long. The germline V and J ends were trimmed by 4 bases and 2 bases, with 18 bases remaining between them. Germline values: CDR1 SEHNR, CDR2 FQNEAQ (reference sequence). DNA of the CDR3: TGTGCCAGCAGCTCGACTCGGACAGTACAAACCTACAATGAGCAGTTCTTC. It codes for CASSSTRTVQTYNEQFF.

This clonotype was picked up a small number of times. The rearrangement uses TRBV5-1 and TRBJ2-1; D tentatively fits TRBD1 or TRBD2 (5 bases each). The V gene lost 0 bases and the J gene lost 5 bases, with 9 bases spanning the gap. The CDR3 is made up of 14 amino acids. The germline gives CDR1 SGHRS, CDR2 YFSETQ. The CDR3 DNA is TGCGCCAGCAGCTTGGATTCGGGACACAATGAGCAGTTCTTC. This translates into CASSLDSGHNEQFF. The full variable domain, with the rest looked up from reference TRBV5-1 and TRBJ2-1, is KAGVTQTPRYLIKTRGQQVTLSCSPISGHRSVSWYQQTPGQGLQFLFEYFSETQRNKGNFPGRFSGRQFSNSRSEMNVSTLELGDSALYLCASSLDSGHNEQFFGPGTRLTVL.